What follows are 18 T cell receptor beta chains derived from one specimen sequenced in a study of blood T cell repertoires in COVID-19 (TCRdb year 2020). The library was made by the immunoSEQ multiplex PCR assay. Imported from immuneACCESS, the table was reduced by TCRdb to in-frame sequences with V and J called. These copies leave out some clones; in studies compared against another copy, an unresolved V gene accounts for under half, and the cause of the remainder is not known. The sample has about 170,000 clones on record, 80% to 85% of them singletons. The ten largest account for roughly a tenth of the sample. The sample comprised peripheral blood. All receptors derive from a man aged 65-85 years with active or convalescent COVID-19.

The chain is built from TRBV19 and TRBJ2-1; tentatively, D is TRBD1 (5 bases). The V end was cut by 3 bases, the J end by 7 bases, with 7 bases between. Per the germline V gene, CDR1 is LNHDA and CDR2 is SQIVND (reference sequence). This CDR3 has 12 residues. The CDR3 protein is CASSIRVNEQFF. The CDR3 DNA is TGTGCCAGTAGTATCAGGGTAAATGAGCAGTTCTTC.

The chain recombines TRBV3-1 (or the pseudogene TRBV3-2) with TRBJ1-1; 7 bases agree with TRBD1. The V segment lost 6 bases and the J segment 2 bases; nucleotides outside the gene matches: 9. The CDR3 contains 15 residues. Germline V lookup: CDR1 LGHDT, CDR2 YNNKEL (reference sequence). The CDR3 protein is CASRGSDRINTEAFF. The CDR3 nucleotides read TGTGCCAGCAGGGGATCGGACAGGATCAACACTGAAGCTTTCTTT.

On this clone: The same CDR3 can be traced to other DNA sequences in this sample. CDR3 residues: CASSRQGTEAFF. In DNA, the CDR3 is TGTGCCAGCAGCCGACAGGGCACTGAAGCTTTCTTT. This chain connects TRBV7-9 to TRBJ1-1; 7 bases map to TRBD1. The CDR3 runs to 12 residues. The V gene end was trimmed by 5 bases and the J gene end by 4 bases; junction bases not matched to a gene: 1. Germline V gene data show CDR1 as SEHNR and CDR2 as FQNEAQ (reference sequence).

The gene calls are TRBV6-6 and TRBJ1-6; D is perhaps TRBD1 (5 bases). Trimming cost V 9 bases and J 9 bases, with 15 bases left between them. CDR3 length equals 13 residues. Per the germline V gene, CDR1 is MNHNY and CDR2 is SVGAGI (reference sequence). The CDR3 region is CASNPGTPSPLHF. CDR3 nucleotide sequence: TGTGCCAGTAATCCGGGGACTCCTTCACCCCTCCACTTT.

This chain connects TRBV9 to TRBJ2-2, with a tentative D call TRBD1 (6 bases). The V end lost 4 bases, the J end lost 2 bases, and 12 bases lay between the germline ends. The CDR3 loop spans 15 amino acids. Germline CDR1 reads SGDLS; CDR2 reads YYNGEE. CDR3 DNA sequence: TGTGCCAGCAGCACCCGGGACAAAAACACCGGGGAGCTGTTTTTT. It is translated as CASSTRDKNTGELFF. Complete variable domain (other parts from reference TRBV9 and TRBJ2-2): DSGVTQTPKHLITATGQRVTLRCSPRSGDLSVYWYQQSLDQGLQFLIQYYNGEERAKGNILERFSAQQFPDLHSELNLSSLELGDSALYFCASSTRDKNTGELFFGEGSRLTVL.

J is TRBJ2-2 and V is TRBV6-5, with a weak D call TRBD2 (6 bases). The CDR3 is 15 residues long. In germline, CDR1 is MNHEY, CDR2 SVGAGI. The V end lost 8 bases, the J end lost 1 base, and 14 bases lay between the germline ends. CDR3 DNA: TGTGCCAGCGCCCCGGGGACTTTGAACACCGGGGAGCTGTTTTTT. This encodes CASAPGTLNTGELFF.

This sequence joins TRBV12-3 or TRBV12-4 and TRBJ1-2; D might be TRBD1 (5 bases). The CDR3 spans 12 residues. Trimming pared 5 bases from V and 8 bases from J, leaving 12 bases between. The CDR3 DNA reads TGTGCCAGCAGTCGGGGAGGGGACGGCTACACCTTC. Translation: CASSRGGDGYTF.

This clone has more than one count but fewer than ten. The chain couples TRBV5-5 to TRBJ1-1; D is unclear. Trimming took off 3 bases at V and 7 bases at J, with 10 bases between the two ends. The CDR3 has 12 residues. Germline V gene data show CDR1 as SGHKS and CDR2 as YYEKEE (reference sequence). The CDR3: CASSYLDGEAFF. In DNA form, the CDR3 reads TGTGCCAGCAGCTACCTAGACGGTGAAGCTTTCTTT.

The V and J genes are TRBV6-5 and TRBJ2-2; possible D gene TRBD2, 5 bases. The CDR3 contains 15 residues. V lost 6 bases and J 6 bases, leaving 17 bases between the germline ends. CDR1 MNHEY and CDR2 SVGAGI come from the germline V gene. CDR3 coding DNA: TGTGCCAGCAGCCCCAGAGGGTTTGACGCCGGGGAGCTGTTTTTT. This encodes CASSPRGFDAGELFF.

V is TRBV19 and J is TRBJ2-7, with D possibly matching TRBD1 (5 bases). The CDR3 consists of 13 residues. V lost 6 bases and J lost 6, with 15 bases in between. From germline, CDR1 is LNHDA and CDR2 SQIVND (reference sequence). The CDR3 protein is CASRTVGTGEQYF. The CDR3 bases are TGTGCCAGTAGGACAGTCGGAACGGGCGAGCAGTACTTC. Drawing the rest from reference TRBV19 and TRBJ2-7, the complete variable domain is DGGITQSPKYLFRKEGQNVTLSCEQNLNHDAMYWYRQDPGQGLRLIYYSQIVNDFQKGDIAEGYSVSREKKESFPLTVTSAQKNPTAFYLCASRTVGTGEQYFGPGTRLTVT.

This clone was observed a handful of times. V and J are TRBV6-2 or TRBV6-3 and TRBJ1-2; perhaps TRBD1 as D (6 bases). Germline lookup yields CDR1 MNHEY and CDR2 SVGEGT. The germline V and J ends were trimmed by 4 bases and 3 bases, with 6 bases remaining between them. The CDR3 totals 12 residues. The CDR3 nucleotides are TGTGCCAGCAGTTCAGGGGACTATGGCTACACCTTC. It encodes CASSSGDYGYTF.

The chain has TRBV19 and TRBJ2-2; 9 bases align to TRBD1. The CDR3 has 16 residues. Germline values: CDR1 LNHDA, CDR2 SQIVND (reference sequence). V lost 8 bases and J lost 4; bases outside the gene matches: 11. The CDR3 loop reads CASRNLGQGITGELFF. The CDR3 coding sequence is TGTGCCAGTCGCAATCTCGGACAGGGGATCACCGGGGAGCTGTTTTTT.

The chain combines TRBV7-2 with TRBJ2-5; 9 bases match TRBD2. This CDR3 region has 15 residues. Germline assignment: CDR1 SGHTA and CDR2 FQGNSA. J lost 3 bases, V lost 5 bases, and 7 bases had no gene match. The CDR3 region is CASSPGSGGEETQYF. The CDR3 DNA sequence: TGTGCCAGCAGCCCCGGTAGCGGGGGAGAAGAGACCCAGTACTTC. Full variable domain (missing parts from reference TRBV7-2 and TRBJ2-5): GAGVSQSPSNKVTEKGKDVELRCDPISGHTALYWYRQSLGQGLEFLIYFQGNSAPDKSGLPSDRFSAERTGGSVSTLTIQRTQQEDSAVYLCASSPGSGGEETQYFGPGTRLLVL.

The chain is built from TRBV5-1 and TRBJ1-1; the match to TRBD1 covers 7 bases. The trim removed 3 bases at V and 4 bases at J, leaving 6 bases unmatched. This CDR3 is 14 amino acids long. Per germline, CDR1 SGHRS and CDR2 YFSETQ. The CDR3 DNA follows: TGCGCCAGCAGCTCCACAGGGGTGGGCACTGAAGCTTTCTTT. This encodes CASSSTGVGTEAFF.

This clone was detected only a few times. V usage is TRBV5-6 and J usage is TRBJ1-2; D gene unclear. CDR1 is SGHDT, CDR2 YYEEEE, per germline. V was pared by 0 bases and J by 5 bases, with 8 bases between. The CDR3 is 13 residues long. In DNA form, the CDR3 reads TGTGCCAGCAGCTTGGGCAGTCAGTATGGCTACACCTTC. This encodes CASSLGSQYGYTF.

This clone was detected only once. The chain recombines TRBV25-1 with TRBJ2-5; maybe TRBD1 (5 bases). There are 13 residues in the CDR3. The germline V and J ends were trimmed by 2 bases and 5 bases, with 9 bases remaining between them. The germline gives CDR1 MGHDK, CDR2 SYGVNS. The CDR3 coding sequence is TGTGCCAGCAGTGAACCAGGGCAGGAGACCCAGTACTTC. Amino acid sequence: CASSEPGQETQYF.

The J gene is TRBJ2-5, the V gene TRBV9; 11 bases agree with TRBD2. V was pared by 3 bases and J by 2 bases, with 6 bases of the junction left unmatched. This CDR3 is built from 16 residues. Germline lookup yields CDR1 SGDLS and CDR2 YYNGEE. CDR3: CASSAQLAGVQETQYF. CDR3 DNA: TGTGCCAGCAGCGCACAACTAGCGGGGGTACAAGAGACCCAGTACTTC.

The CDR3 nucleotides read TGTGCCAGCAGAGTAGACCTGGGGGGGGTCTACAATGAGCAGTTCTTC. Its protein is CASRVDLGGVYNEQFF. The rearrangement links TRBV27 to TRBJ2-1; 7 bases agree with TRBD2. Looked up from germline, CDR1 is MNHEY and CDR2 is SMNVEV (reference sequence). The CDR3 totals 16 residues. Trimming took 6 bases from V and 3 from J; bases not matched to a gene: 11.